What follows are 30 T cell receptor beta chains derived from one specimen sequenced in a study of CD8+CD57+ T cells in acquired aplastic anemia. Sequencing involved patients with CD8+CD57+ cell expansion previously shown by flow cytometry. Genomic DNA acted as the template from which TCR beta VDJ combination and CDR3 sequence profiling were carried out. TCRdb used MiXCR to reprocess the reads, holding one entry per CDR3 protein. This sample has about 120,000 distinct CDR3 sequences, with 45% to 60% found just once. Sequencing was performed on sorted CD4+, CD8+, or CD8+CD57+ T cells (not recorded which) from PBMCs. The origin of the receptors is a human donor with aplastic anemia.

The V gene is TRBV20-1, the J gene TRBJ2-5; 15 bases map to TRBD2. Unmatched junction bases numbered 0, after V lost 1 base and J lost 3 bases. This CDR3 region has 15 residues. Germline V gene lookup returns CDR1 DFQATT and CDR2 SNEGSKA (reference sequence). In DNA, the CDR3 is TGCAGTGCTAGAGGGACTAGCGGGGGGGAAGAGACCCAGTACTTC. Translating gives CSARGTSGGEETQYF.

This clonotype has a count of ten or more. The chain links TRBV3-1 to TRBJ1-2, with a tentative D call TRBD1 (6 bases). This CDR3 is 13 amino acids long. Per germline, CDR1 LGHDT and CDR2 YNNKEL (reference sequence). V dropped 4 bases and J dropped 4 bases, with 10 bases sitting between them. CDR3 region: CASSLWTAYGYTF. CDR3 bases: TGTGCCAGCAGCCTGTGGACAGCCTATGGCTACACCTTC.

Many counts were recorded for this clonotype. The chain has TRBV28 and TRBJ2-7, with 7 bases lining up with TRBD2. J was trimmed by 1 base and V by 7 bases; bases with no gene match: 4. The germline V gene has CDR1 MDHEN and CDR2 SYDVKM. This CDR3 contains 13 residues. The CDR3 reads CASNPGGSYEQYF. The CDR3 bases are TGTGCCAGCAACCCCGGGGGGTCCTACGAGCAGTACTTC.

Only one count was recorded for this clonotype. V usage is TRBV20-1 and J usage is TRBJ2-3; 8 nucleotides match TRBD2. The CDR3 runs to 15 residues. V dropped 1 base and J dropped 2; count of bases not matched to a gene: 5. Germline V lookup: CDR1 DFQATT, CDR2 SNEGSKA (reference sequence). CDR3 amino acids: CSARGLATLTDTQYF. CDR3 nucleotides: TGCAGTGCTAGAGGACTAGCGACGCTCACAGATACGCAGTATTTT.

This clonotype showed up just once. The chain couples TRBV11-1 to TRBJ1-6; D remains unclear. Trimming took 6 bases from V and 5 from J, leaving 11 bases between them. CDR1 is SGHAT, CDR2 FQDESV, per germline (reference sequence). The CDR3 sequence is 14 residues long. The CDR3: CASRAEGNNSPLHF. The CDR3, as DNA: TGTGCCAGCAGGGCGGAAGGGAATAATTCACCCCTCCACTTT.

The V and J genes are TRBV24-1 and TRBJ2-5; a possible D gene is TRBD1 (6 bases). With 5 bases removed from V and 5 bases from J, the gap between germline ends came to 20 bases. The CDR3 extends over 16 amino acids. Germline values: CDR1 KGHDR, CDR2 SFDVKD. The CDR3 is CATSGPSLGATETQYF. The CDR3 nucleotides are TGTGCCACCAGTGGCCCCTCCTTGGGGGCTACGGAGACCCAGTACTTC.

The V gene is TRBV7-9, the J gene TRBJ2-3; the D gene is possibly TRBD2 (5 bases). Trimming shortened V by 6 bases and J by 6 bases, and 10 bases separated the two germline ends. Germline assignment: CDR1 SEHNR and CDR2 FQNEAQ (reference sequence). The CDR3 is 12 residues long. The CDR3 is CASRVAPDTQYF. The CDR3 region has the DNA TGTGCCAGCAGGGTAGCGCCCGATACGCAGTATTTT.

V and J are TRBV29-1 and TRBJ1-1; D ambiguous. This CDR3 has 9 amino acids. Germline V lookup: CDR1 SQVTM, CDR2 ANQGSEA. V was clipped by 4 bases and J by 4 bases, with 1 base between them. CDR3 sequence reads: CSVGTEAFF. CDR3 in DNA: TGCAGCGTTGGCACTGAAGCTTTCTTT.

The V gene is TRBV20-1, the J gene TRBJ2-7; D ambiguous. From germline, CDR1 is DFQATT and CDR2 SNEGSKA (reference sequence). This CDR3 spans 14 amino acids. V was cut by 3 bases and J by 2 bases, with 14 bases left in between. CDR3 protein: CSASHSRVTYEQYF. For the CDR3, the DNA is TGCAGTGCTAGTCATTCCCGGGTCACCTACGAGCAGTACTTC.

This clonotype was picked up a small number of times. V is TRBV7-3 and J is TRBJ2-7, with unresolved D. CDR1 and CDR2 from the germline V gene are SGHTA and FQGTGA. V was clipped by 5 bases and J by 7 bases, with 12 bases between them. The CDR3 covers 12 residues. Here the CDR3 reads CASSLNTGEQYF. The CDR3 nucleotides are TGTGCCAGCAGCCTGAACACCGGGGAGCAGTACTTC.

Remarks on this clonotype: One junction end disagrees with the germline gene, perhaps due to a read error. The V gene is TRBV20-1, the J gene TRBJ2-2; TRBD2 matches at 9 bases. CDR1 is DFQATT and CDR2 is SNEGSKA in the germline V gene (reference sequence). This CDR3 is 16 amino acids long. The chain's CDR3 is CSARDLRGGDTGELFF. The CDR3 bases are TGCAGTGCTAGAGATCTGCGGGGGGGGGACACCGGGGAGTTGTTTTTT.

This chain links TRBV15 with TRBJ1-6, with D hard to call. Germline V gives CDR1 LNHNV, CDR2 YYDKDF (reference sequence). V was clipped by 0 bases and J by 7 bases, with 10 bases between them. The CDR3 extends over 15 amino acids. CDR3: CATSRDSLANSPLHF. As DNA, the CDR3 is TGTGCCACCAGCAGAGATAGTCTGGCAAATTCACCCCTCCACTTT. The variable domain in full, completed from reference TRBV15 and TRBJ1-6, reads DAMVIQNPRYQVTQFGKPVTLSCSQTLNHNVMYWYQQKSSQAPKLLFHYYDKDFNNEADTPDNFQSRRPNTSFCFLDIRSPGLGDTAMYLCATSRDSLANSPLHFGNGTRLTVT.

This clonotype occurred a few times. The chain uses TRBV7-6 and TRBJ2-7; maybe TRBD1 (6 bases). This CDR3 spans 15 amino acids. V lost 0 bases and J 4 bases, leaving 13 bases between the germline ends. Germline V gene sequence: CDR1 SGHVS, CDR2 FNYEAQ. CDR3 nucleotide sequence: TGTGCCAGCAGCTTAGCGCCACAGGGAACTTACGAGCAGTACTTC. It encodes CASSLAPQGTYEQYF. The variable domain in full, with the rest retrieved from reference TRBV7-6 and TRBJ2-7, is GAGVSQSPRYKVTKRGQDVALRCDPISGHVSLYWYRQALGQGPEFLTYFNYEAQQDKSGLPNDRFSAERPEGSISTLTIQRTEQRDSAMYRCASSLAPQGTYEQYFGPGTRLTVT.

This chain connects TRBV11-2 to TRBJ2-1; maybe TRBD2 (5 bases). The germline gives CDR1 SGHAT, CDR2 FQNNGV. Trimming cost V 1 base and J 4 bases, with 14 bases left between them. CDR3 length: 16 amino acids. The CDR3 loop reads CASSLGSGKGYNEQFF. In DNA form, the CDR3 reads TGTGCCAGCAGCTTAGGTTCGGGAAAAGGATACAATGAGCAGTTCTTC.

The V call is TRBV20-1, the J call TRBJ2-3, with 13 bases matching TRBD2. J was trimmed by 7 bases and V by 6 bases; bases with no gene match: 7. CDR3 length: 14 amino acids. Per germline, CDR1 DFQATT and CDR2 SNEGSKA (reference sequence). CDR3 amino acids: CSAKLAGGAHTQYF. CDR3 nucleotides: TGCAGTGCAAAACTAGCGGGAGGGGCGCATACGCAGTATTTT.

This chain links TRBV12-3 or TRBV12-4 with TRBJ2-1; no clear D gene. The CDR3 contains 11 residues. V lost 5 bases and J lost 7, with 6 bases in between. The CDR3 is CASSSGNEQFF. As DNA, the CDR3 is TGTGCCAGCAGTAGTGGGAATGAGCAGTTCTTC.

A single count supports this clonotype. The gene calls are TRBV20-1 and TRBJ2-5, with 12 bases matching TRBD1. Trimming cost V 6 bases and J 5 bases; bases outside gene matches: 7. Germline lookup yields CDR1 DFQATT and CDR2 SNEGSKA (reference sequence). CDR3 size: 14 residues. The CDR3 coding sequence is TGCAGTGCCCCGGGGACAGGGGGCATGGAGACCCAGTACTTC. This encodes CSAPGTGGMETQYF.

CDR3 DNA sequence: TGTGCCATCAGTGGGACAGGACTAGACAATCAGCCCCAGCATTTT. Translating gives CAISGTGLDNQPQHF. The chain joins TRBV10-3 to TRBJ1-5; 7 positions agree with TRBD1. The junction had 6 bases not matched to a gene; V was cut back by 4 bases and J by 3 bases. This CDR3 has 15 residues. The germline gives CDR1 ENHRY, CDR2 SYGVKD.

This clonotype was detected many times. V and J are TRBV7-9 and TRBJ2-7; 7 bases map to TRBD2. CDR3 length equals 15 residues. Unmatched junction bases numbered 8, after V lost 3 bases and J lost 3 bases. The germline V gene has CDR1 SEHNR and CDR2 FQNEAQ (reference sequence). CDR3 sequence reads: CASSLGPTGGYEQYF. The CDR3 nucleotides are TGTGCCAGCAGCTTGGGACCTACGGGAGGCTACGAGCAGTACTTC.

A few counts support this clonotype. V and J are TRBV19 and TRBJ1-6, with D maybe TRBD1 (6 bases). CDR1 LNHDA and CDR2 SQIVND come from the germline V gene (reference sequence). V was cut by 3 bases and J by 6 bases, with 9 bases left in between. CDR3 length: 14 residues. CDR3 DNA: TGTGCCAGTAGTATGGGCAGGGGTAATTCACCCCTCCACTTT. This sequence encodes CASSMGRGNSPLHF. The variable domain in full, completed from reference TRBV19 and TRBJ1-6, reads DGGITQSPKYLFRKEGQNVTLSCEQNLNHDAMYWYRQDPGQGLRLIYYSQIVNDFQKGDIAEGYSVSREKKESFPLTVTSAQKNPTAFYLCASSMGRGNSPLHFGNGTRLTVT.

This clonotype came up many times. The chain combines TRBV19 with TRBJ2-2, with D uncertain. CDR1 and CDR2 from the germline V gene are LNHDA and SQIVND (reference sequence). Trimming stripped 5 bases from V and 2 bases from J, with 9 bases between. This CDR3 is built from 14 residues. The CDR3 region has the DNA TGTGCCAGTAGTTCGATCATAAACACCGGGGAGCTGTTTTTT. The encoded protein is CASSSIINTGELFF.

The chain employs TRBV11-2 and TRBJ2-3; no reliable D call. Germline V CDR1 and CDR2: SGHAT, FQNNGV. The CDR3 length is 15 residues. With 5 bases removed from V and 2 bases from J, the gap between germline ends came to 14 bases. The CDR3 coding sequence is TGTGCCAGCAGCCTAGTCCTGGGATTCACAGATACGCAGTATTTT. Encoded protein: CASSLVLGFTDTQYF.

This clonotype was seen just once. This chain connects TRBV2 to TRBJ2-6, with D unclear. The germline V gene has CDR1 SNHLY and CDR2 FYNNEI. The CDR3 has 12 residues. Trimming left V 8 bases short and J 13 bases short, with 15 bases between. CDR3 region: CASSPGRRVLTF. DNA for the CDR3: TGTGCCAGCTCACCCGGGCGCCGAGTCCTGACTTTC.

The chain employs TRBV5-1 and TRBJ2-3; D assignment may be TRBD1 or TRBD2 (5 bases each). The ends were cut back, 4 bases at V and 4 bases at J, with 16 bases in the middle. In germline, CDR1 is SGHRS, CDR2 YFSETQ. CDR3 size: 15 residues. The CDR3: CASSAPGASADTQYF. The CDR3 DNA reads as TGCGCCAGCAGCGCGCCCGGGGCATCGGCAGATACGCAGTATTTT.

J is TRBJ2-7 and V is TRBV7-9, with TRBD1 identical over 12 bases. The ends lost 8 bases at V and 4 bases at J; junction bases unmatched: 3. The CDR3 is 13 residues long. Germline CDR1 SEHNR, CDR2 FQNEAQ (reference sequence). The CDR3 loop reads CASLGQGAYEQYF. Written as DNA, the CDR3 is TGTGCCAGCCTGGGACAGGGGGCTTACGAGCAGTACTTC.

This clonotype has just one count. The chain employs TRBV19 and TRBJ1-1; D unresolved. The CDR3 sequence is 13 residues long. Germline values: CDR1 LNHDA, CDR2 SQIVND (reference sequence). V was clipped by 7 bases and J by 1 base, with 10 bases between them. CDR3 DNA: TGTGCCAGTAAGTCTTCTAGGAACACTGAAGCTTTCTTT. Amino acid sequence: CASKSSRNTEAFF.

There are many counts of this clonotype. The chain carries TRBV20-1 and TRBJ1-2; D unresolved. Germline V lookup: CDR1 DFQATT, CDR2 SNEGSKA (reference sequence). The CDR3 contains 15 residues. V was clipped by 3 bases and J by 1 base, with 15 bases between them. The CDR3 spells CSARADRRFNYGYTF. CDR3 DNA: TGCAGTGCTAGGGCGGACCGACGATTTAACTATGGCTACACCTTC.

This clonotype has ten or more counts. The chain uses TRBV14 and TRBJ1-4; 7 bases match TRBD1. Germline values: CDR1 SGHDN, CDR2 FVKESK. Losses at the gene ends were 1 base for V and 8 bases for J; bases not matched to a gene: 7. The CDR3 is 15 residues long. DNA of the CDR3: TGTGCCAGCAGCCAAGGGACAGGAGAGTTCGAAAAACTGTTTTTT. It codes for CASSQGTGEFEKLFF.

The genes are TRBV7-2 and TRBJ2-7, with D unresolved. Germline-derived CDR1 and CDR2 are SGHTA and FQGNSA. CDR3 length equals 12 residues. V was shortened by 5 bases and J by 6 bases, with 11 bases between the two germline ends. The chain's CDR3 is CASSHPGLEQYF. CDR3 nucleotide sequence: TGTGCCAGCAGCCACCCGGGTCTCGAGCAGTACTTC.

The gene calls are TRBV15 and TRBJ2-7, with D possibly being TRBD1 or TRBD2 (5 bases each). This CDR3 spans 14 amino acids. Germline assignment: CDR1 LNHNV and CDR2 YYDKDF (reference sequence). V shed 5 bases and J shed 2 bases, with 13 bases lying between them. CDR3 bases: TGTGCCACCAGCGTTCCGGGGCCCCCCTACGAGCAGTACTTC. Its protein product is CATSVPGPPYEQYF.